This T cell receptor beta chain was identified during a study of cytomegalovirus exposure and HLA in healthy donors. Using immunoSEQ multiplex PCR, the repertoire was profiled, and TCRdb retains in-frame clones only, with some absent. The profile shows some 110,000 clones, approximately 85% of them singletons. The CDR3 has 14 amino acids. Trimming removed 6 bases from V and 4 bases from J, with 15 bases in between. Germline CDR1 and CDR2: MNHEY and SMNVEV (reference sequence). The material sequenced was PBMCs. The V and J genes are TRBV27 and TRBJ1-2; no clear D gene. This TCR was recovered from a man aged 18 to 29 in good health and CMV-seronegative. CDR3 bases: TGTGCCAGCAGACCGCGGGCGAGGGCCTATGGCTACACCTTC. Protein sequence: CASRPRARAYGYTF.